This T cell receptor (beta chain) was recovered during a study of blood T cell repertoires in COVID-19. Study overall: Whether acute or convalescent, the COVID-19 samples came from the United States, Italy and Spain. Nucleic acid was either cDNA or gDNA, and it came from T cells, B-cell-depleted T cells, or PBMCs.

The sample holds one count of this clone. Per the study methods: The authors estimated nucleated cell counts from reference gene primer amplification. Produced via immunoSEQ multiplex PCR; TCRdb's table is partial and in-frame only. For V, J and clone size, that table is used; D and trimming come from the DNA. The sample records some 300,000 clones, around 86% being singletons. The J segment lost 7 bases and the V segment lost 0 bases, leaving 8 bases of the junction unmatched. The CDR3 runs 16 residues. Germline CDR1 and CDR2: LGHDT and YNNKEL (reference sequence). Sequencing used peripheral blood. The chain is built from TRBV3-1 (or the pseudogene TRBV3-2) and TRBJ1-5; 8 bases match TRBD1. The sequence was collected from a man in his 70s with acute or convalescent COVID-19. The CDR3: CASSQDKGDRHQPQHF. CDR3 DNA: TGTGCCAGCAGCCAAGATAAGGGGGACAGGCACCAGCCCCAGCATTTT.